The 13 T cell receptor beta chains in this list originate from one sample, sequenced in a study of T cells in Graves' hyperthyroidism and ophthalmopathy (dated 2019 in TCRdb). The method was multiplex PCR. Sequencing used an Illumina HiSeq 2000. Amplification of TCR beta CDR3 regions was carried out from RNA transcripts. A first-round RT-PCR of the TCR CDR3 used the HTBI primer set with the Qiagen OneStep RT-PCR kit. In TCRdb, the public reads were trimmed at Q25 with fastp and aligned with MiXCR, with productive beta chains retained. Each CDR3 protein appears once, grouped with its most common genes and DNA. The sample table lists over 450,000 distinct CDR3 sequences, approximately 17% of them with a count of one. The ten largest account for approximately 15% of the sample. Sequencing input: blood. The receptors come from a woman between 18 and 30 years old with Graves' ophthalmopathy.

In this sample, this clonotype turned up a few times. V and J are TRBV2 and TRBJ1-6; D ambiguous. Trimming shortened V by 1 base and J by 10 bases, and 14 bases separated the two germline ends. Germline assignment: CDR1 SNHLY and CDR2 FYNNEI. This CDR3 has 15 residues. CDR3 coding DNA: TGTGCCAGCAGTGAAGGGGTAGACTTGGGGTCACCCCTCCACTTT. This codes for CASSEGVDLGSPLHF.

This clonotype was seen more than once but under ten times. This chain connects TRBV12-3 or TRBV12-4 to TRBJ1-5; unclear D gene. The ends were cut back, 3 bases at V and 0 bases at J, with 9 bases in the middle. The CDR3 covers 15 residues. The CDR3 sequence: CASSLTVNSNQPQHF. Written as DNA, the CDR3 is TGTGCCAGCAGTTTGACCGTTAATAGCAATCAGCCCCAGCATTTT.

This clonotype has at least ten counts. The chain is built from TRBV12-3 or TRBV12-4 and TRBJ2-3, with 10 positions matching TRBD2. The ends lost 3 bases at V and 2 bases at J; junction bases unmatched: 11. The CDR3 consists of 18 residues. The CDR3 DNA reads TGTGCCAGCAGTTTTAACCGTAGGGGACTAGCGTACACAGATACGCAGTATTTT. Amino acids: CASSFNRRGLAYTDTQYF.

The chain uses TRBV28 and TRBJ2-3; D perhaps matches TRBD2 (6 bases). The CDR3 consists of 14 residues. Per the germline V gene, CDR1 is MDHEN and CDR2 is SYDVKM. The ends were cut back, 3 bases at V and 6 bases at J, with 13 bases in the middle. CDR3 coding DNA: TGTGCCAGCAGTTTCCCGGGGGTTGGGGATACGCAGTATTTT. Its translation is CASSFPGVGDTQYF.

This clonotype showed up many times. V gene TRBV20-1 combines with J gene TRBJ1-5, with TRBD1 matching 9 bases. Trimming cost V 6 bases and J 1 base; bases outside gene matches: 13. Germline V gene sequence: CDR1 DFQATT, CDR2 SNEGSKA (reference sequence). The CDR3 runs to 17 residues. CDR3 loop: CSARRSPQGASNQPQHF. The CDR3 region has the DNA TGCAGTGCCCGTAGGTCCCCACAGGGGGCCAGCAATCAGCCCCAGCATTTT.

This clonotype was found many times. The chain carries TRBV11-2 and TRBJ1-2, with 7 bases identical to TRBD1. Germline values: CDR1 SGHAT, CDR2 FQNNGV. The length of the CDR3 is 16 residues. The junction had 14 bases not matched to a gene; V was cut back by 4 bases and J by 6 bases. This CDR3 reads CASSSTRNRGRDGYTF. DNA of the CDR3: TGTGCCAGCAGCTCCACCCGAAACAGGGGAAGGGATGGCTACACCTTC.

This clonotype was picked up many times. The chain is built from TRBV7-8 and TRBJ1-5; D unclear. This CDR3 has 12 residues. The ends were cut back, 1 base at V and 6 bases at J, with 4 bases in the middle. Germline values: CDR1 SGHVS, CDR2 FQNEAQ. In nucleotides, the CDR3 is TGTGCCAGCAGCTTAGATGGTCAGCCCCAGCATTTT. It yields the protein CASSLDGQPQHF. The whole variable domain, filled in from reference TRBV7-8 and TRBJ1-5, reads GAGVSQSPRYKVAKRGQDVALRCDPISGHVSLFWYQQALGQGPEFLTYFQNEAQLDKSGLPSDRFFAERPEGSVSTLKIQRTQQEDSAVYLCASSLDGQPQHFGDGTRLSIL.

This clonotype was seen ten or more times. The chain combines TRBV12-3 or TRBV12-4 with TRBJ2-7; TRBD2 agrees at 9 bases. With 7 bases clipped from V and 4 bases from J, the junction kept 11 bases outside the gene matches. The CDR3 is 15 amino acids. CDR3 amino acids: CASKLGAGGPYEQYF. The CDR3 region has the DNA TGTGCCAGCAAATTAGGGGCGGGAGGGCCATACGAGCAGTACTTC.

This clonotype has a count of ten or more. The chain carries TRBV30 and TRBJ2-5; D is ambiguous. V was clipped by 2 bases and J by 5 bases, with 12 bases between them. CDR1 and CDR2 (germline): GTSNPN, SVGIG (reference sequence). This CDR3 spans 13 amino acids. The CDR3 nucleotides read TGTGCCTGGAGTTCGGGTTTGATGGAGACCCAGTACTTC. Translation gives CAWSSGLMETQYF.

This clonotype appeared a few times. The J gene is TRBJ1-1, the V gene TRBV5-1, with 10 bases lining up with TRBD1. Per the germline V gene, CDR1 is SGHRS and CDR2 is YFSETQ. Unmatched junction bases numbered 9, after V lost 4 bases and J lost 6 bases. The CDR3 sequence is 15 residues long. CDR3 nucleotides: TGCGCCAGCAGCGGGGGACAGGGGTTTAAACCTGAAGCTTTCTTT. It is translated as CASSGGQGFKPEAFF.

The chain uses TRBV27 and TRBJ1-1; D is ambiguous. Trimming took off 3 bases at V and 5 bases at J, with 10 bases between the two ends. CDR1 is MNHEY and CDR2 is SMNVEV in the germline V gene (reference sequence). This CDR3 spans 13 amino acids. CDR3 DNA: TGTGCCAGCAGTTTTCGGGGAGAGACTGAAGCTTTCTTT. It encodes CASSFRGETEAFF.

There are many counts of this clonotype. This chain joins TRBV10-2 and TRBJ1-1; D unclear. V shed 0 bases and J shed 0 bases, with 8 bases lying between them. The CDR3 extends over 15 amino acids. The germline CDR1 and CDR2 sequences are WSHSY and SAAADI. CDR3 bases: TGCGCCAGCAGTGAGTCGGAGACACTGAACACTGAAGCTTTCTTT. This gives the protein CASSESETLNTEAFF.

The sample holds a few counts of this clonotype. The chain combines TRBV19 with TRBJ2-1; unclear D gene. Germline-derived CDR1 and CDR2 are LNHDA and SQIVND (reference sequence). CDR3 length equals 13 residues. Trimming removed 3 bases from V and 6 bases from J, with 9 bases in between. The CDR3 reads CASSMASLNEQFF. Here the CDR3 DNA reads TGTGCCAGTAGTATGGCGAGCCTCAATGAGCAGTTCTTC.